The 30 T cell receptor beta chains in this list originate from one sample, sequenced in a study of blood T cell repertoires in COVID-19. Sequencing used immunoSEQ multiplex PCR; TCRdb keeps in-frame clones, though not all of them. The repertoire consists of fewer than 250,000 clones, with about 83% occurring once and the leading ten covering approximately 7.4%. The sequenced material came from peripheral blood. The origin of the receptors is a woman aged 45-65 years with acute or convalescent COVID-19.

This clone was seen a single time. V usage is TRBV2 and J usage is TRBJ1-1, with a tentative D call TRBD1 (5 bases). V shed 1 base and J shed 10 bases, with 7 bases lying between them. Germline loops: CDR1 SNHLY, CDR2 FYNNEI. The CDR3 totals 11 residues. This chain's CDR3 is CASSEVGGAFF. CDR3 nucleotides: TGTGCCAGCAGTGAAGTGGGGGGAGCTTTCTTT.

The rearrangement joins TRBV10-1 to TRBJ2-1, with 8 positions matching TRBD2. V shed 5 bases and J 9 bases; nucleotides not matched to a gene: 15. Germline lookup yields CDR1 WNHNN and CDR2 SYGVQD (reference sequence). This CDR3 is built from 16 residues. CDR3 in amino acids: CASSISSASGSREQFF. CDR3 bases: TGCGCCAGCAGTATCTCATCGGCTAGCGGGTCTCGTGAGCAGTTCTTC.

The V gene is TRBV5-1, the J gene TRBJ1-1; D not resolved. V lost 2 bases to trimming and J lost 2 bases, with 10 bases between them. Germline V gene data show CDR1 as SGHRS and CDR2 as YFSETQ. The CDR3 has 14 amino acids. The CDR3 DNA follows: TGCGCCAGCAGCTTTGGAATGGGCAACACTGAAGCTTTCTTT. It codes for CASSFGMGNTEAFF.

The chain recombines TRBV11-3 with TRBJ2-3; 7 nucleotides line up with TRBD1. Germline V gives CDR1 SGHNT, CDR2 YENEEA. Trimming cost V 3 bases and J 1 base; bases outside gene matches: 4. CDR3 length: 15 amino acids. The CDR3 region is CASSFGTGGTDTQYF. The CDR3 nucleotides are TGTGCCAGCAGCTTTGGAACAGGGGGCACAGATACGCAGTATTTT. Filled out from reference TRBV11-3 and TRBJ2-3, the complete variable domain reads EAGVVQSPRYKIIEKKQPVAFWCNPISGHNTLYWYLQNLGQGPELLIRYENEEAVDDSQLPKDRFSAERLKGVDSTLKIQPAELGDSAVYLCASSFGTGGTDTQYFGPGTRLTVL.

This sequence joins TRBV18 and TRBJ2-1, with 9 positions matching TRBD2. Unmatched junction bases numbered 6, after V lost 0 bases and J lost 6 bases. Germline CDR1 KGHSH, CDR2 LQKENI. The CDR3 has 16 amino acids. CDR3 in amino acids: CASSPPSGRFGNEQFF. The CDR3 DNA reads as TGTGCCAGCTCACCACCCAGCGGGAGGTTCGGCAATGAGCAGTTCTTC.

The chain employs TRBV11-1 and TRBJ2-1; D is perhaps TRBD1 (5 bases). V lost 3 bases and J 6 bases, leaving 12 bases between the germline ends. This CDR3 is 14 amino acids long. Germline CDR1 and CDR2: SGHAT and FQDESV (reference sequence). The CDR3 nucleotides read TGTGCCAGCAGCTTTTGGGGCGTTAGCAATGAGCAGTTCTTC. It specifies CASSFWGVSNEQFF.

The chain employs TRBV6-5 and TRBJ1-5; TRBD1 matches 7 bases. J lost 2 bases, V lost 6 bases, and 4 bases had no gene match. CDR1 MNHEY and CDR2 SVGAGI come from the germline V gene. The CDR3 runs 14 residues. This chain's CDR3 is CASRLGQGNQPQHF. As DNA, the CDR3 is TGTGCCAGCAGACTCGGACAGGGCAATCAGCCCCAGCATTTT.

This rearrangement joins TRBV25-1 to TRBJ2-7; 10 nucleotides agree with TRBD1. CDR3 length: 15 amino acids. CDR1 and CDR2 from the germline V gene are MGHDK and SYGVNS. V lost 4 bases and J lost 3; bases outside the gene matches: 6. The CDR3, as DNA: TGTGCCAGCAGTGGGGGGACAGGGGTTATCTACGAGCAGTACTTC. Protein: CASSGGTGVIYEQYF.

This clone occurred once. The V gene is TRBV6-5, the J gene TRBJ2-4, with 11 bases lining up with TRBD1. CDR1 and CDR2 (germline): MNHEY, SVGAGI. V lost 5 bases to trimming and J lost 5 bases; unmatched junction nucleotides: 2. The CDR3 runs to 14 residues. CDR3 DNA sequence: TGTGCCAGCAGTAGGGACAGGGGGGAAAACATTCAGTACTTC. Translating it yields CASSRDRGENIQYF.

This clone was picked up one time. The rearrangement uses TRBV30 and TRBJ2-7; TRBD2 aligns across 14 bases. The CDR3 has 16 amino acids. The V segment lost 5 bases and the J segment 0 bases; nucleotides outside the gene matches: 6. Germline CDR1 and CDR2: GTSNPN and SVGIG (reference sequence). The chain's CDR3 is CAWAGTSGSYSYEQYF. CDR3 coding DNA: TGTGCCTGGGCTGGGACTAGCGGGAGTTACTCCTACGAGCAGTACTTC.

This clone came up once. V and J are TRBV21-1 and TRBJ2-2; the table gives TRBD2 as D, unverified against the DNA. TRBV21-1 constitutes a pseudogene. CDR3 length: 14 residues. CDR3 protein: CASSKIGDMGELFF. CDR3 coding DNA: TGTGCCAGCAGCAAAATCGGGGATATGGGGGAGCTGTTTTTT.

The CDR3, as DNA: TGCAGTGCTAGTTTTGCCCAGGCCCAAACGGGGGAGCTGTTTTTT. This codes for CSASFAQAQTGELFF. V and J are TRBV20-1 and TRBJ2-2, with D hard to call. Germline V lookup: CDR1 DFQATT, CDR2 SNEGSKA (reference sequence). The V end lost 3 bases, the J end lost 8 bases, and 19 bases lay between the germline ends. The CDR3 covers 15 residues.

V usage is TRBV2 and J usage is TRBJ2-6, with a weak D call TRBD1 (6 bases). From germline, CDR1 is SNHLY and CDR2 FYNNEI. There are 17 residues in the CDR3. V dropped 6 bases and J dropped 2 bases, with 17 bases sitting between them. The CDR3 coding sequence is TGTGCCAGCAGGGGGGCAGCTCAAAACCCTGGGGCCAACGTCCTGACTTTC. Residues: CASRGAAQNPGANVLTF.

There are many counts of this clone. V and J are TRBV10-1 and TRBJ2-7; D is possibly TRBD2 (5 bases). The germline V gene has CDR1 WNHNN and CDR2 SYGVQD (reference sequence). This CDR3 is built from 16 residues. The V end was cut by 0 bases, the J end by 2 bases, with 14 bases between. DNA of the CDR3: TGCGCCAGCAGTGAGTCGAGAGGGATCCCTCCCTACGAGCAGTACTTC. Translating it yields CASSESRGIPPYEQYF.

The chain uses TRBV27 and TRBJ2-7; D gene ambiguous. The CDR3 is made up of 13 amino acids. Deletions cut 2 bases from V and 4 bases from J, with 9 bases between. The germline V gene encodes CDR1 MNHEY and CDR2 SMNVEV (reference sequence). The CDR3 DNA is TGTGCCAGCAGTTTAAACTCCTTTTACGAGCAGTACTTC. The encoded protein is CASSLNSFYEQYF.

V is TRBV19 and J is TRBJ1-6; 7 bases align to TRBD1. Germline lookup yields CDR1 LNHDA and CDR2 SQIVND (reference sequence). V was clipped by 9 bases and J by 7 bases; unmatched bases: 9. The CDR3 spans 14 residues. The CDR3, as DNA: TGTGCCAGCAGCAGGGGGGAAGTAAATTCACCCCTCCACTTT. This sequence encodes CASSRGEVNSPLHF. Looking up the rest from reference TRBV19 and TRBJ1-6 gives the full variable domain: DGGITQSPKYLFRKEGQNVTLSCEQNLNHDAMYWYRQDPGQGLRLIYYSQIVNDFQKGDIAEGYSVSREKKESFPLTVTSAQKNPTAFYLCASSRGEVNSPLHFGNGTRLTVT.

V is TRBV19 and J is TRBJ1-6; 11 positions match TRBD1. With V trimmed by 10 bases and J by 9 bases, 5 bases remained unmatched. The CDR3 is made up of 13 amino acids. Germline CDR1 is LNHDA and CDR2 is SQIVND (reference sequence). The CDR3: CATAGTGGSPLHF. Written as DNA, the CDR3 is TGTGCCACCGCCGGGACAGGGGGTTCACCCCTCCACTTT.

The chain is built from TRBV2 and TRBJ2-5; a weak D match, TRBD2 (5 bases). The CDR3 runs 13 residues. Per germline, CDR1 SNHLY and CDR2 FYNNEI. V was clipped by 8 bases and J by 8 bases, with 18 bases between them. CDR3 sequence: CASDPSSGETQYF. CDR3 bases: TGTGCCAGCGACCCTTCGAGCGGAGAAACCCAGTACTTC. Filled out from reference TRBV2 and TRBJ2-5, the complete variable domain reads EPEVTQTPSHQVTQMGQEVILRCVPISNHLYFYWYRQILGQKVEFLVSFYNNEISEKSEIFDDQFSVERPDGSNFTLKIRSTKLEDSAMYFCASDPSSGETQYFGPGTRLLVL.

This rearrangement joins TRBV5-1 to TRBJ2-1; TRBD2 agrees at 9 bases. The germline gives CDR1 SGHRS, CDR2 YFSETQ. With 0 bases clipped from V and 2 bases from J, the junction kept 3 bases outside the gene matches. CDR3 size: 16 residues. CDR3 region: CASSLAGGRAYNEQFF. The DNA of the CDR3 is TGCGCCAGCAGCTTGGCGGGCGGGAGGGCCTACAATGAGCAGTTCTTC.

The chain joins TRBV27 to TRBJ2-1, with 14 bases lining up with TRBD2. The CDR3 is 15 residues long. From germline, CDR1 is MNHEY and CDR2 SMNVEV (reference sequence). Losses at the gene ends were 5 bases for V and 8 bases for J; bases not matched to a gene: 5. This CDR3 reads CASSPGTSGSDEQFF. In nucleotides, the CDR3 is TGTGCCAGCAGTCCCGGGACTAGCGGGAGCGATGAGCAGTTCTTC.

This clone was seen just once. The V call is TRBV18, the J call TRBJ1-1; a possible D gene is TRBD1 (5 bases). CDR3 length equals 17 residues. The V and J ends lost 5 bases and 0 bases respectively, with 19 bases between them. CDR1 KGHSH and CDR2 LQKENI come from the germline V gene. CDR3 protein: CASSGREGSLMNTEAFF. In nucleotides, the CDR3 is TGTGCCAGCTCAGGCAGGGAAGGATCCCTCATGAACACTGAAGCTTTCTTT.

Notes on this clone: Additional DNA sequences in this sample encode the identical CDR3. V gene TRBV18 combines with J gene TRBJ1-1; D may be TRBD1 (6 bases). This CDR3 is built from 12 residues. CDR1 is KGHSH, CDR2 LQKENI, per germline. Trimming removed 3 bases at V and 8 bases at J, with 10 bases between. The chain's CDR3 is CASSPLQGEAFF. The CDR3 DNA follows: TGTGCCAGCTCACCCTTACAGGGCGAAGCTTTCTTT. The whole variable domain, remainder taken from reference TRBV18 and TRBJ1-1, is NAGVMQNPRHLVRRRGQEARLRCSPMKGHSHVYWYRQLPEEGLKFMVYLQKENIIDESGMPKERFSAEFPKEGPSILRIQQVVRGDSAAYFCASSPLQGEAFFGQGTRLTVV.

The V and J genes are TRBV9 and TRBJ2-1, with D possibly being TRBD2 (5 bases). CDR1 and CDR2 (germline): SGDLS, YYNGEE. This CDR3 contains 15 residues. Trimming stripped 0 bases from V and 3 bases from J, with 10 bases between. Here the CDR3 DNA reads TGTGCCAGCAGCGTAGGCCTAGCCAGCTACAATGAGCAGTTCTTC. Translation gives CASSVGLASYNEQFF.

This clone has just a few counts. The J gene is TRBJ1-1, the V gene TRBV10-3; possibly TRBD1 for D (6 bases). Trimming took 2 bases from V and 4 from J, leaving 14 bases between them. Germline CDR1 is ENHRY and CDR2 is SYGVKD. The CDR3 is made up of 15 amino acids. CDR3 coding DNA: TGTGCCATCAGTGAGGCGGGGGCAGAGGGCACTGAAGCTTTCTTT. This encodes CAISEAGAEGTEAFF.

This chain uses TRBV14 with TRBJ1-6; D may be TRBD1 (5 bases). CDR3 length equals 15 residues. Looked up from germline, CDR1 is SGHDN and CDR2 is FVKESK. Trimming stripped 4 bases from V and 8 bases from J, with 15 bases between. The CDR3 sequence is CASSPRRDLDSPLHF. In DNA form, the CDR3 reads TGTGCCAGCAGCCCCCGGAGGGACCTAGATTCACCCCTCCACTTT.

This chain joins TRBV6-5 and TRBJ1-2; D not certain. V shed 4 bases and J shed 2 bases, with 5 bases lying between them. The CDR3 sequence is 12 residues long. Per germline, CDR1 MNHEY and CDR2 SVGAGI. CDR3 in DNA: TGTGCCAGCAGTTCTAACAACTATGGCTACACCTTC. It specifies CASSSNNYGYTF.

The chain employs TRBV5-8 and TRBJ2-3; 11 bases align to TRBD1. V dropped 5 bases and J dropped 4; count of bases not matched to a gene: 6. CDR1 and CDR2 (germline): SGHTS, YDEGEE. The CDR3 sequence is 15 residues long. The CDR3 is CASSLRTGGADTQYF. The CDR3 coding sequence is TGTGCCAGCAGTTTACGGACAGGGGGCGCAGATACGCAGTATTTT. Supplemented by reference TRBV5-8 and TRBJ2-3, the full variable domain reads EAGVTQSPTHLIKTRGQQATLRCSPISGHTSVYWYQQALGLGLQFLLWYDEGEERNRGNFPPRFSGRQFPNYSSELNVNALELEDSALYLCASSLRTGGADTQYFGPGTRLTVL.

The CDR3, as DNA: TGTGCCACCAGTGGCCTTACAGGGGGCGAGCAGTACTTC. Its translation is CATSGLTGGEQYF. The chain is built from TRBV24-1 and TRBJ2-7, with 8 bases that match TRBD1. The trim removed 5 bases at V and 6 bases at J, leaving 5 bases unmatched. Germline CDR1 and CDR2: KGHDR and SFDVKD. The CDR3 has 13 residues.

The genes are TRBV19 and TRBJ2-2, with 11 bases lining up with TRBD2. Looked up from germline, CDR1 is LNHDA and CDR2 is SQIVND (reference sequence). CDR3 size: 17 residues. V lost 3 bases, J lost 2 bases, and 5 bases stayed unmatched. The CDR3 spells CASSILGLADNTGELFF. CDR3 sequence (DNA): TGTGCCAGTAGTATTTTGGGACTAGCGGATAACACCGGGGAGCTGTTTTTT.

Of note for this clone: In the same sample, other DNA sequences code for this CDR3. This chain links TRBV19 with TRBJ2-1; 13 nucleotides match TRBD2. Germline V gene sequence: CDR1 LNHDA, CDR2 SQIVND (reference sequence). This CDR3 is built from 15 residues. V was clipped by 1 base and J by 6 bases; unmatched bases: 0. CDR3 DNA: TGTGCCAGTAGTATAGGACTAGCGGGGGGCAATGAGCAGTTCTTC. Protein product: CASSIGLAGGNEQFF.